The clone carrying this TCR beta chain has a handful of counts. Its antigen is as yet unknown. The record originates from a study of response to subunit inactivated influenza vaccine. Study findings and constraints: That few new T cells are recruited by each seasonal influenza vaccination was the authors' suggestion.

Germline lookup yields CDR1 WSHSY and CDR2 SAAADI. Trimming left V 6 bases short and J 2 bases short, with 17 bases between. The CDR3 contains 16 residues. TCRdb reprocessed the RT-PCR reads with MiXCR, giving one entry per CDR3 protein. The sample lists about 650,000 distinct CDR3 sequences, 11% to 15% occurring once. The receptor was derived from a man aged 50 to 60 who received an inactivated influenza vaccine. The rearrangement uses TRBV10-2 and TRBJ1-5, with D perhaps TRBD1 (6 bases). This material consisted of PBMCs from blood, taken 14 to 15 days before vaccination. CDR3 sequence reads: CASRVDRGIGNQPQHF. Written as DNA, the CDR3 is TGCGCCAGCAGGGTGGACAGAGGTATTGGCAATCAGCCCCAGCATTTT.